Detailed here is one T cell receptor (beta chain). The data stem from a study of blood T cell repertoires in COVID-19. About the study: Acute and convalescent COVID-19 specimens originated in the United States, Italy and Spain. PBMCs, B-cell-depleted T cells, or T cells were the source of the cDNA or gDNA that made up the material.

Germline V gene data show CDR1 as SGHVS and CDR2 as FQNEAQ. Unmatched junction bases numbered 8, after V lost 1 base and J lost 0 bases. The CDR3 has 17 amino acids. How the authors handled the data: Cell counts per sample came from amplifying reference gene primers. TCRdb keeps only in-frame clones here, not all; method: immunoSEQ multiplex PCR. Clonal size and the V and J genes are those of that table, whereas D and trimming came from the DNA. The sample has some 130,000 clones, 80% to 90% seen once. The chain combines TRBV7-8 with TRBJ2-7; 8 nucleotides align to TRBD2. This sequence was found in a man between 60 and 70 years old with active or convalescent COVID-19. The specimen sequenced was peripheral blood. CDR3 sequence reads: CASSLGILAASSYEQYF. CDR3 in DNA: TGTGCCAGCAGCTTAGGTATACTAGCGGCAAGCTCCTACGAGCAGTACTTC.